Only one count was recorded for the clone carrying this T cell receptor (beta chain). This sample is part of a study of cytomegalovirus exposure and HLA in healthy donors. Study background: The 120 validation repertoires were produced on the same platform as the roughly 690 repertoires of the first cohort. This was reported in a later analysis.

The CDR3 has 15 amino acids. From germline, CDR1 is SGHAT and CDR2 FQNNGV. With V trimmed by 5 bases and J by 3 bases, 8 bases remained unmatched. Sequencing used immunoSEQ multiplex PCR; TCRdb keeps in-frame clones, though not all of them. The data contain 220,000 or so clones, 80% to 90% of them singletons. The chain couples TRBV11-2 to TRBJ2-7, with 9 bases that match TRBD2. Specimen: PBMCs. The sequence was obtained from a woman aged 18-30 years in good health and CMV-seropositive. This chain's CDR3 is CASSERGRADYEQYF. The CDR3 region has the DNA TGTGCCAGCAGCGAACGCGGGAGGGCCGACTACGAGCAGTACTTC.